What follows is one T cell receptor (beta chain) and its context. What it binds is not known. The data were obtained in a study of cytomegalovirus exposure and HLA in healthy donors. Broader study findings: An analysis that came later showed most CMV-associated TCR beta chains appearing HLA-restricted. Later analysis demonstrated an association between a missense DCLRE1C variant and TCR beta V- and J-gene trimming.

The PCR ran on 60 Vbeta and 13 Jbeta primers. Profiled with immunoSEQ multiplex PCR; TCRdb holds only in-frame clones, not every one. The data contain some 91,000 clones, around 73% of them singletons. Looked up from germline, CDR1 is SEHNR and CDR2 is FQNEAQ (reference sequence). V was pared by 5 bases and J by 5 bases, with 12 bases between. CDR3 length: 14 amino acids. The clonotype originates from a woman in her fifties or sixties in good health and CMV-seronegative. The sequenced material came from PBMCs. The chain couples TRBV7-9 to TRBJ2-2; D might be TRBD1 (5 bases). CDR3 protein: CASSQGLNTGELFF. CDR3 coding DNA: TGTGCCAGCAGCCAGGGTTTGAATACCGGGGAGCTGTTTTTT.